Below are 15 T cell receptor beta chains sequenced from a single sample in a study of T cells in Graves' hyperthyroidism and ophthalmopathy (dated by TCRdb to between 2018 and 2020). Libraries were made using multiplex PCR. TCRdb records Illumina HiSeq 2000 as the sequencer. The TCR beta CDR3 regions were amplified from the RNA transcripts. A first-round RT-PCR of the TCR CDR3 used the HTBI primer set with the Qiagen OneStep RT-PCR kit. The public reads were reanalyzed by TCRdb: fastp trimming at Q25, MiXCR alignment, in-frame beta chains only. Identical CDR3 proteins give one entry, which carries the most common genes and DNA. The sample table records 750,000 to 900,000 distinct CDR3 sequences; roughly 40% of these occur just once. The ten largest clones add up to around 9.3% of the sample. Material: blood. These TCRs come from a man between 18 and 29 years old with Graves' hyperthyroidism.

The chain recombines TRBV29-1 with TRBJ1-5, with a weak D call TRBD1 (6 bases). The CDR3 has 13 residues. Trimming took off 7 bases at V and 11 bases at J, with 21 bases between the two ends. Germline values: CDR1 SQVTM, CDR2 ANQGSEA. CDR3 bases: TGCAGCGCGACCAGCGGGAGGGGGGAGACCCAGCATTTT. It yields the protein CSATSGRGETQHF.

This clonotype was detected once. The rearrangement links TRBV7-2 to TRBJ2-7; no clear D. In germline, CDR1 is SGHTA, CDR2 FQGNSA. This CDR3 has 12 residues. The CDR3 here is CARHETLNEQYF. The CDR3 nucleotides read TGTGCTAGACACGAGACCCTTAACGAGCAGTACTTC.

This rearrangement joins TRBV7-2 to TRBJ2-7; no reliable D call. The J call may be faulty, since TRBJ2-1 better matches the DNA end. This CDR3 comprises 11 residues. Germline V gene data show CDR1 as SGHTA and CDR2 as FQGNSA. CDR3 nucleotides: TGTGCCAGCAGCCGGTACGATGAGCAGTTCTTC. Translating it yields CASSRYDEQFF.

V is TRBV25-1 and J is TRBJ2-7, with TRBD2 identical over 10 bases. Trimming removed 11 bases from V and 6 bases from J; junction bases left unmatched: 10. Germline CDR1 and CDR2: MGHDK and SYGVNS. The CDR3 is 13 amino acids. For the CDR3, the DNA is TGTGCCTGGAGTCTAGCGGGAGAGCGCGAGCAGTACTTC. As protein: CAWSLAGEREQYF.

The chain has TRBV13 and TRBJ2-5; D gene ambiguous. There are 14 residues in the CDR3. CDR1 is PRHDT and CDR2 is FYEKMQ in the germline V gene (reference sequence). Between the trimmed V and J ends, which lost 0 bases and 5 bases, there was a span of 10 bases. CDR3 sequence: CASSLGYGTETQYF. For the CDR3, the DNA is TGTGCCAGCAGCTTAGGGTACGGCACGGAGACCCAGTACTTC.

About this clonotype itself: This may stem from a read error, because a much larger clone lies one nucleotide away. The V and J genes are TRBV9 and TRBJ2-5; tentative D call: TRBD2 (5 bases). Germline CDR1 is SGDLS and CDR2 is YYNGEE. CDR3 length: 14 residues. For the CDR3, the DNA is TGTGCCAGCAGCGTATCAAGCGGTAAAGAGACCCCGTACTTC. The encoded protein is CASSVSSGKETPYF.

At least ten counts were recorded for this clonotype. J is TRBJ1-4 and V is TRBV7-6; D not certain. This CDR3 is built from 13 residues. With 3 bases removed from V and 8 bases from J, the gap between germline ends came to 10 bases. Germline V CDR1 and CDR2: SGHVS, FNYEAQ. The CDR3 loop is CASSLETEEKLFF. For the CDR3, the DNA is TGTGCCAGCAGCTTGGAGACTGAGGAAAAACTGTTTTTT.

This clonotype appeared many times. Sequence at one end of the junction differs from germline and may be a read error. The chain joins TRBV10-3 to TRBJ2-2; unclear D gene. Per germline, CDR1 ENHRY and CDR2 SYGVKD. The CDR3 loop spans 13 amino acids. CDR3 sequence (DNA): TGTGCCACCAGTTCAGCGAACACCGGGGAGCTGTTTTTT. This codes for CATSSANTGELFF.

This clonotype was counted many times. J is TRBJ1-4 and V is TRBV7-9; tentatively, D is TRBD1 (5 bases). This CDR3 is built from 14 residues. Between the trimmed V and J ends, which lost 4 bases and 5 bases, there was a span of 11 bases. Germline CDR1 SEHNR, CDR2 FQNEAQ (reference sequence). The CDR3 region has the DNA TGTGCCAGCAGCTCCGACAGCCCCAATGAAAAACTGTTTTTT. It encodes CASSSDSPNEKLFF.

The chain combines TRBV12-3 or TRBV12-4 with TRBJ2-7; TRBD2 matches at 8 bases. Germline trimming cut 7 bases from V and 3 bases from J; bases unmatched to any gene: 2. The CDR3 is made up of 12 amino acids. CDR3 nucleotide sequence: TGTGCCAGCAAGACTAGCGTCTACGAGCAGTACTTC. Translation: CASKTSVYEQYF.

The CDR3, as DNA: TGTGCCACCAGCAGTACGAGGGGCACCGAGGCCAACGTCCTGACTTTC. Translating it yields CATSSTRGTEANVLTF. The chain recombines TRBV15 with TRBJ2-6, with D perhaps being TRBD1 or TRBD2 (5 bases each). Per germline, CDR1 LNHNV and CDR2 YYDKDF (reference sequence). Trimming took 3 bases from V and 6 from J, leaving 15 bases between them. This CDR3 region has 16 residues.

This clonotype showed up just a few times. This chain links TRBV6-2 or TRBV6-3 with TRBJ1-2; D possibly corresponds to TRBD1 (6 bases). The germline V gene encodes CDR1 MNHEY and CDR2 SVGEGT. The CDR3 is 13 residues long. Trimming pared 8 bases from V and 5 bases from J, leaving 15 bases between. CDR3 nucleotide sequence: TGTGCCAGCGAATACTCGGACAGTTATGGCTACACCTTC. Encoded protein: CASEYSDSYGYTF.

V gene TRBV7-2 combines with J gene TRBJ1-1; D is uncertain. Germline V gene sequence: CDR1 SGHTA, CDR2 FQGNSA. This CDR3 has 14 residues. V was clipped by 1 base and J by 4 bases, with 10 bases between them. The CDR3 reads CASSLVTSGTEAFF. CDR3 sequence (DNA): TGTGCCAGCAGCTTAGTTACGTCGGGCACTGAAGCTTTCTTT.

There are a few counts of this clonotype. The chain uses TRBV7-9 and TRBJ2-7; TRBD2 might be the D (5 bases). Germline CDR1 and CDR2: SEHNR and FQNEAQ (reference sequence). The V gene lost 5 bases and the J gene lost 3 bases, with 14 bases spanning the gap. The CDR3 has 14 amino acids. CDR3 sequence: CASSPREQHYEQYF. CDR3 in DNA: TGTGCCAGCAGCCCCCGGGAACAGCACTACGAGCAGTACTTC.

The chain couples TRBV10-3 to TRBJ2-5; D uncertain. The CDR3 loop spans 16 amino acids. Deletions cut 2 bases from V and 9 bases from J, with 22 bases between. Germline V gene data show CDR1 as ENHRY and CDR2 as SYGVKD. The CDR3 region is CAISERAGRSNQPQYF. The DNA of the CDR3 is TGTGCCATCAGTGAGCGGGCAGGTCGGAGCAATCAGCCCCAGTACTTC.